This T cell receptor beta chain was sequenced in a study of cytomegalovirus exposure and HLA in healthy donors. Across the study: Prior work identified 100 million to 130 million unique TCR beta sequences in some 200 million T cells. General observations from the study: In a later analysis, HLA-associated TCR beta chains were more clonally expanded than equally common others. The study listed about 150 cytomegalovirus-associated TCR beta chains.

This CDR3 contains 14 residues. The ends were cut back, 6 bases at V and 2 bases at J, with 13 bases in the middle. The germline CDR1 and CDR2 sequences are MNHNS and SASEGT. The PCR made use of 60 Vbeta and 13 Jbeta primers. Only in-frame clones appear in the TCRdb table, and some are missing; sequencing was by immunoSEQ multiplex PCR. The sample has about 150,000 clones, 68% seen once; the top ten hold almost 4.5%. This clone was detected once. As yet, its antigen is unknown. The chain recombines TRBV6-1 with TRBJ1-1; D might be TRBD1 (6 bases). This TCR came from a man aged 55 to 70 in good health and CMV-seronegative. The sequenced sample consisted of PBMCs. CDR3 in amino acids: CASRPGVLNTEAFF. CDR3 DNA sequence: TGTGCCAGCAGACCAGGGGTCCTTAACACTGAAGCTTTCTTT.